This T cell receptor beta chain was identified during a study of blood T cell repertoires in COVID-19. This CDR3 contains 15 residues. Germline V gene data show CDR1 as SGDLS and CDR2 as YYNGEE. Trimming took off 5 bases at V and 0 bases at J, with 15 bases between the two ends. The assay was immunoSEQ multiplex PCR, and TCRdb's table has in-frame clones only and misses some. Altogether around 290,000 clones are present, under 90% being singletons, with the ten largest covering 1.7%. Either two negative PCRs, clearance, or symptom resolution qualified Cohort 3 donors as recovered. The sequence derives from a woman aged 40 to 50 who had recovered from COVID-19. The sequencing sample was made of PBMCs or T cells enriched from blood (not recorded which). The chain joins TRBV9 to TRBJ2-7, with a possible D match to TRBD2 (6 bases). The CDR3 DNA is TGTGCCAGCAGTAGCGGACCTTTCGACTCCTACGAGCAGTACTTC. It specifies CASSSGPFDSYEQYF.